This T cell receptor beta chain was sequenced for a study of CD8+ T cells in alopecia areata. TCR sequencing used cDNA made by reverse transcription of extracted RNA. Profiling relied on immunoSEQ multiplex PCR, and the TCRdb table lists in-frame clones only, not all of them. This sample has approximately 210,000 clones, with roughly 60% found just once. Documented treatment: oral pan-JAK inhibitor, 5-10 mg twice daily. The CDR3 has 13 amino acids. The ends were cut back, 2 bases at V and 1 base at J, with 8 bases in the middle. Germline V CDR1 and CDR2: SQVTM, ANQGSEA. The receptor's source is a human donor with alopecia areata. This rearrangement joins TRBV29-1 to TRBJ1-1, with D possibly TRBD1 on 5 matching bases. Here the sequenced sample was CD4+ T cells sorted from blood, taken at week 24, from a patient treated with tofacitinib. DNA of the CDR3: TGCAGCGTTGAATATGGGACGAACACTGAAGCTTTCTTT. Protein product: CSVEYGTNTEAFF.